The 15 T cell receptor beta chains presented below share a single source sample, sequenced in a study of cytomegalovirus exposure and HLA in healthy donors. In the PCR, 60 Vbeta and 13 Jbeta primers were used. Produced via immunoSEQ multiplex PCR; TCRdb's table is partial and in-frame only. The sample records 150,000 to 200,000 clones, about 65% being singletons. The sample was PBMCs. Receptors originate from a woman aged 18 to 35 in good health and CMV-seropositive.

J is TRBJ2-3 and V is TRBV6-5; D is undetermined. The germline V gene encodes CDR1 MNHEY and CDR2 SVGAGI. The CDR3 contains 14 residues. Trimming shortened V by 0 bases and J by 2 bases, and 6 bases separated the two germline ends. CDR3 DNA sequence: TGTGCCAGCAGTTACTCGAGGTACACAGATACGCAGTATTTT. Translating it yields CASSYSRYTDTQYF.

This clone has more than one count but fewer than ten. The gene calls are TRBV5-6 and TRBJ1-4; D is ambiguous. Trimming removed 1 base from V and 8 bases from J, with 9 bases in between. Germline loops: CDR1 SGHDT, CDR2 YYEEEE. The length of the CDR3 is 13 residues. This CDR3 reads CASSLIGGEKLFF. CDR3 in DNA: TGTGCCAGCAGCTTGATTGGAGGCGAAAAACTGTTTTTT.

V and J are TRBV5-6 and TRBJ1-2; D possibly corresponds to TRBD1 (6 bases). The CDR3 is 13 residues long. Per germline, CDR1 SGHDT and CDR2 YYEEEE. V was shortened by 1 base and J by 3 bases, with 7 bases between the two germline ends. The CDR3 DNA is TGTGCCAGCAGCTTGTACAGGGACTATGGCTACACCTTC. It yields the protein CASSLYRDYGYTF.

The genes are TRBV27 and TRBJ2-7; 9 positions agree with TRBD1. Germline V gives CDR1 MNHEY, CDR2 SMNVEV (reference sequence). J was trimmed by 4 bases and V by 5 bases; bases with no gene match: 9. The CDR3 is 15 residues long. The CDR3 DNA sequence: TGTGCCAGCAGTCCCCCCGGGACAGGGTCTTACGAGCAGTACTTC. The encoded protein is CASSPPGTGSYEQYF.

The chain links TRBV5-4 to TRBJ1-6; 11 nucleotides line up with TRBD1. The germline CDR1 and CDR2 sequences are SGHNT and YYREEE (reference sequence). V lost 3 bases to trimming and J lost 8 bases; unmatched junction nucleotides: 4. The CDR3 is made up of 15 amino acids. This CDR3 is CASSSDRGPYSPLHF. DNA for the CDR3: TGTGCCAGCAGCTCGGACAGGGGGCCTTATTCACCCCTCCACTTT.

This clone was seen a few times. The rearrangement links TRBV7-2 to TRBJ2-7, with no clear D. Trimming cost V 2 bases and J 2 bases, with 10 bases left between them. The V gene's germline CDR1 is SGHTA and CDR2 FQGNSA. The CDR3 contains 14 residues. CDR3 bases: TGTGCCAGCAGCTTAAGACTCAGCACCTACGAGCAGTACTTC. This gives the protein CASSLRLSTYEQYF. Using reference TRBV7-2 and TRBJ2-7 for the parts outside the CDR3, the full variable domain is GAGVSQSPSNKVTEKGKDVELRCDPISGHTALYWYRQSLGQGLEFLIYFQGNSAPDKSGLPSDRFSAERTGGSVSTLTIQRTQQEDSAVYLCASSLRLSTYEQYFGPGTRLTVT.

This clone was seen a handful of times. J is TRBJ2-5 and V is TRBV27; D is possibly TRBD2 (6 bases). The DNA matches TRBJ2-7 better at its end, which makes the J call doubtful. The CDR3 spans 18 residues. Germline V gene lookup returns CDR1 MNHEY and CDR2 SMNVEV (reference sequence). The CDR3 coding sequence is TGTGCCAGCATGATGAAGTCGGGTGGACTACCCCGCTCCTACGAGCAGTACTTC. It yields the protein CASMMKSGGLPRSYEQYF.

This clone was seen more than once but under ten times. V gene TRBV28 combines with J gene TRBJ2-7; D possibly corresponds to TRBD1 (6 bases). The CDR3 consists of 13 residues. The germline V and J ends were trimmed by 8 bases and 0 bases, with 11 bases remaining between them. The germline V gene encodes CDR1 MDHEN and CDR2 SYDVKM. CDR3 in DNA: TGTGCCAGCCAGGGGACCATCTCCTACGAGCAGTACTTC. Its protein product is CASQGTISYEQYF.

This clone was picked up a small number of times. The chain couples TRBV7-2 to TRBJ2-7; 9 nucleotides line up with TRBD2. Germline CDR1 is SGHTA and CDR2 is FQGNSA. The CDR3 sequence is 16 residues long. V gave up 5 bases and J gave up 0 bases; unmatched junction bases: 8. The CDR3 DNA reads as TGTGCCAGCAGCAAAGGGGGGACTAGCCGCTCCTACGAGCAGTACTTC. Its translation is CASSKGGTSRSYEQYF.

The CDR3 bases are TGTGCCAGTCTCTATCGAGGACTCAGCACAGATACGCAGTATTTT. Encoded protein: CASLYRGLSTDTQYF. The J gene is TRBJ2-3, the V gene TRBV6-1; D might be TRBD2 (5 bases). V lost 9 bases, J lost 0 bases, and 16 bases lay in between. Germline CDR1 and CDR2: MNHNS and SASEGT. This CDR3 has 15 amino acids.

The rearrangement joins TRBV4-3 to TRBJ2-7; D gene unclear. The CDR3 consists of 15 residues. CDR1 is LGHNA and CDR2 is YSLEER in the germline V gene. The V and J ends lost 1 base and 0 bases respectively, with 10 bases between them. CDR3 DNA: TGCGCCAGCAGCCAAGTCCGTGCGAACTCCTACGAGCAGTACTTC. Protein: CASSQVRANSYEQYF.

The genes are TRBV6-1 and TRBJ1-5; TRBD1 aligns across 10 bases. J lost 6 bases, V lost 1 base, and 3 bases had no gene match. CDR1 and CDR2 from the germline V gene are MNHNS and SASEGT. This CDR3 is built from 15 residues. CDR3: CASSEVDRGLQPQHF. CDR3 nucleotides: TGTGCCAGCAGTGAAGTCGACAGGGGGCTTCAGCCCCAGCATTTT.

The V and J genes are TRBV19 and TRBJ2-5, with 7 positions matching TRBD1. The CDR3 consists of 13 residues. Germline values: CDR1 LNHDA, CDR2 SQIVND (reference sequence). J gave up 3 bases and V 6 bases, and 4 bases lay outside the gene matches. CDR3 residues: CASSGTVKETQYF. The CDR3 DNA sequence: TGTGCCAGTAGCGGGACAGTTAAAGAGACCCAGTACTTC.

This clone came up once. CDR3: CASNLRGMNTEAFF. CDR3 sequence (DNA): TGTGCCAGCAACCTCAGGGGGATGAACACTGAAGCTTTCTTT. This chain uses TRBV6-1 with TRBJ1-1; 7 nucleotides align to TRBD1. The J segment lost 0 bases and the V segment lost 7 bases, leaving 5 bases of the junction unmatched. Germline V gene data show CDR1 as MNHNS and CDR2 as SASEGT. The CDR3 runs 14 residues.

The sample holds a few counts of this clone. J is TRBJ2-3 and V is TRBV5-8; 7 bases map to TRBD1. CDR1 and CDR2 from the germline V gene are SGHTS and YDEGEE. V lost 4 bases, J lost 0 bases, and 5 bases stayed unmatched. The CDR3 covers 15 residues. The CDR3 spells CASSHSGQSTDTQYF. The CDR3 coding sequence is TGTGCCAGCAGCCATTCGGGACAGAGCACAGATACGCAGTATTTT.